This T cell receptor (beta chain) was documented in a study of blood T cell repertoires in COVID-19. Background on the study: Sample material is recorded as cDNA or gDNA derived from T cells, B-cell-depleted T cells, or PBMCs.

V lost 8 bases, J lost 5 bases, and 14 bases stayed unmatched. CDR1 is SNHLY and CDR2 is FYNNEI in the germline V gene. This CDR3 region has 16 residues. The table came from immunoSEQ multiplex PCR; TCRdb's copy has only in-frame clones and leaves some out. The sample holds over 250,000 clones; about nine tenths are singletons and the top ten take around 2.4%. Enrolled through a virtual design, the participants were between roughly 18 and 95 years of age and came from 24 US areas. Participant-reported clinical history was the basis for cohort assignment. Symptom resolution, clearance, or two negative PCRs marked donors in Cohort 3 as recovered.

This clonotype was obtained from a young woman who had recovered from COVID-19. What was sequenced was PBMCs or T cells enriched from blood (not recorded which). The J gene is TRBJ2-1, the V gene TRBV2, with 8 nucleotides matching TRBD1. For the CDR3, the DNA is TGTGCCAGCGGACAGGGTCCGGCTAGCCAAAACAATGAGCAGTTCTTC. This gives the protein CASGQGPASQNNEQFF.